The 25 T cell receptor beta chains below all came from one sample that was sequenced in a study of metastatic and nonmetastatic thyroid tumors. From the PCR reads, TCRdb re-called clones with MiXCR. The sample holds about 39,000 clones, approximately 19% seen once. All patients were treatment-naive before thyroid surgery. Sequenced material: blood. These receptors originate from a female donor with papillary thyroid cancer or a benign thyroid nodule (not recorded which). Some clones in this sample may be carry-over from other donors' samples.

Only a few counts were recorded for this clone. The rearrangement joins TRBV6-1 to TRBJ2-5, with 7 bases fitting TRBD2. The J segment lost 1 base and the V segment lost 4 bases, leaving 15 bases of the junction unmatched. Germline CDR1 MNHNS, CDR2 SASEGT. The CDR3 has 18 amino acids. The CDR3 nucleotides read TGTGCCAGCAGTGTCCACCGGGGGGAGGCGGGATCCCAAGAGACCCAGTACTTC. It encodes CASSVHRGEAGSQETQYF.

To note about this clone: This may be a read error: a much more frequent sequence differs by one nucleotide. Additional DNA sequences in this sample encode the identical CDR3. V is TRBV15 and J is TRBJ1-4, with D unclear. CDR1 LNHNV and CDR2 YYDKDF come from the germline V gene (reference sequence). The CDR3 spans 15 residues. The ends were cut back, 5 bases at V and 4 bases at J, with 14 bases in the middle. CDR3 sequence reads: CATSRARADNEKLFF. CDR3 sequence (DNA): TGTGCCACCAGCCGAGCCCGGGCGGATAATGAAAAACTGTTTTTT.

This clone appeared many times. The identical CDR3 is also encoded by other nucleotide sequences in the sample. The chain carries TRBV12-3 or TRBV12-4 and TRBJ1-5; D unclear. This CDR3 region has 14 residues. Trimming cost V 1 base and J 7 bases, with 11 bases left between them. CDR3 sequence reads: CASSLVGSIQPQHF. The CDR3 DNA follows: TGTGCCAGCAGTTTAGTAGGGTCGATCCAGCCCCAGCATTTT.

This clone has just a few counts. CDR3 DNA: TGCGCCAGCAGTGCGACTAGCGGTAGTTTGGATGAGCAGTTCTTC. As protein: CASSATSGSLDEQFF. The rearrangement joins TRBV10-1 to TRBJ2-1; TRBD2 agrees at 9 bases. The junction had 9 bases not matched to a gene; V was cut back by 4 bases and J by 8 bases. Germline V CDR1 and CDR2: WNHNN, SYGVQD (reference sequence). The CDR3 is 15 residues long.

This clone was detected many times. The J gene is TRBJ1-5, the V gene TRBV10-3; D remains unclear. The V and J ends lost 3 bases and 6 bases respectively, with 9 bases between them. Per germline, CDR1 ENHRY and CDR2 SYGVKD. The CDR3 runs 13 residues. The CDR3 bases are TGTGCCATCAGTGACCTTCGGGGTCAGCCCCAGCATTTT. Translated, it gives CAISDLRGQPQHF.

This clone was counted once. A single base separates this from a much larger clone, so it may be a read error. The rearrangement uses TRBV7-9 and TRBJ2-5, with 10 nucleotides matching TRBD2. Germline assignment: CDR1 SEHNR and CDR2 FQNEAQ (reference sequence). The length of the CDR3 is 17 residues. Losses at the gene ends were 2 bases for V and 1 base for J; bases not matched to a gene: 7. CDR3 sequence (DNA): TGTGCCAGCAGCTTATTACTAGCGGGATGCCCCCAAGAGACCCAGTACTTC. This codes for CASSLLLAGCPQETQYF.

This clone was recorded at least ten times. The chain carries TRBV20-1 and TRBJ2-5; TRBD1 might be the D (6 bases). V was clipped by 2 bases and J by 2 bases, with 15 bases between them. Germline loops: CDR1 DFQATT, CDR2 SNEGSKA (reference sequence). The CDR3 spans 15 residues. CDR3 protein: CSARSSDSLQETQYF. The CDR3 DNA follows: TGCAGTGCTAGAAGTTCGGACAGCCTTCAAGAGACCCAGTACTTC.

V gene TRBV6-2 or TRBV6-3 combines with J gene TRBJ2-7, with 13 bases aligning to TRBD2. Germline V lookup: CDR1 MNHEY, CDR2 SVGEGT. Trimming took 5 bases from V and 2 from J; bases not matched to a gene: 9. CDR3 length: 17 amino acids. Here the CDR3 reads CASSRPRTSGRTYEQYF. CDR3 nucleotides: TGTGCCAGCAGTCGACCGCGGACTAGCGGGAGAACCTACGAGCAGTACTTC.

The chain couples TRBV7-8 to TRBJ1-6; D not certain. The V and J ends lost 2 bases and 8 bases respectively, with 19 bases between them. The CDR3 sequence is 17 residues long. CDR1 is SGHVS, CDR2 FQNEAQ, per germline. CDR3 DNA sequence: TGTGCCAGCAGCTTAAGGTTTGTCCAGGCACGGGATTCACCCCTCCACTTT. Protein product: CASSLRFVQARDSPLHF.

V and J are TRBV6-2 or TRBV6-3 and TRBJ2-5, with 10 bases fitting TRBD2. The J segment lost 9 bases and the V segment lost 7 bases, leaving 20 bases of the junction unmatched. CDR3 length: 17 residues. Germline V gene lookup returns CDR1 MNHEY and CDR2 SVGEGT. CDR3 nucleotide sequence: TGTGCCAGCACCAACGGGGTAGCGGGAGGCTCCCCGGGTGCCCAGTACTTC. This gives the protein CASTNGVAGGSPGAQYF.

The chain is built from TRBV18 and TRBJ1-6, with TRBD1 matching over 8 bases. This CDR3 region has 15 residues. Germline lookup yields CDR1 KGHSH and CDR2 LQKENI. The CDR3 reads CFSSPGGQGNSPLHF. The CDR3, as DNA: TGTTTCAGCTCACCAGGGGGCCAGGGAAATTCACCCCTCCACTTT.

This clone was seen at least ten times. The germline gene is not matched at one end of the junction; a read error may be the cause. The chain recombines TRBV27 with TRBJ2-2; 13 nucleotides align to TRBD2. Germline CDR1 and CDR2: MNHEY and SMNVEV (reference sequence). The CDR3 runs 15 residues. CDR3 protein: CASSLGLAGTGELFF. The CDR3, as DNA: TGTGCCAGCAGTTTGGGACTAGCGGGGACCGGGGAGTTGTTTTTT.

The sample holds many counts of this clone. The CDR3 DNA follows: TGTGCTAGTGGTCCGGGGACAGGGGATGAGACCCAGTACTTC. Its translation is CASGPGTGDETQYF. The J gene is TRBJ2-5, the V gene TRBV12-5; 10 nucleotides agree with TRBD1. The V and J ends lost 5 bases and 5 bases, in that order; junction bases with no gene match: 5. The CDR3 has 14 residues. CDR1 and CDR2 from the germline V gene are LGHNT and FRNRAP.

This clone was detected many times. The chain is built from TRBV20-1 and TRBJ2-2; D is unclear. V lost 0 bases, J lost 4 bases, and 15 bases lay in between. Germline CDR1 reads DFQATT; CDR2 reads SNEGSKA (reference sequence). The CDR3 is made up of 16 amino acids. The CDR3 coding sequence is TGCAGTGCTAGAGATCCTGAGTCGGTCGGCACCGGGGAGCTGTTTTTT. It specifies CSARDPESVGTGELFF.

The chain combines TRBV5-1 with TRBJ1-2, with D unclear. The CDR3 totals 12 residues. Germline values: CDR1 SGHRS, CDR2 YFSETQ. The V gene lost 4 bases and the J gene lost 2 bases, with 6 bases spanning the gap. CDR3 DNA sequence: TGCGCCAGCAGCGATCTAAACTATGGCTACACCTTC. Translated: CASSDLNYGYTF.

This clone came up many times. The rearrangement links TRBV20-1 to TRBJ1-4, with TRBD1 identical over 9 bases. Germline lookup yields CDR1 DFQATT and CDR2 SNEGSKA (reference sequence). The CDR3 spans 14 residues. Trimming took 5 bases from V and 7 from J; bases not matched to a gene: 8. This chain's CDR3 is CSAAGQGSGEKLFF. CDR3 DNA: TGCAGTGCTGCCGGACAGGGGTCCGGTGAAAAACTGTTTTTT.

This clone was counted ten times or more. The rearrangement links TRBV18 to TRBJ2-5, with TRBD2 matching 9 bases. V was pared by 1 base and J by 3 bases, with 6 bases of the junction left unmatched. Germline V gene lookup returns CDR1 KGHSH and CDR2 LQKENI. CDR3 length: 16 amino acids. Here the CDR3 reads CASSPRLPSGKETQYF. Written as DNA, the CDR3 is TGTGCCAGCTCACCACGTCTTCCTAGCGGGAAAGAGACCCAGTACTTC.

This clone was seen ten or more times. The chain recombines TRBV5-1 with TRBJ1-1; D not certain. Germline-derived CDR1 and CDR2 are SGHRS and YFSETQ. CDR3 length: 12 amino acids. Trimming cost V 2 bases and J 3 bases, with 5 bases left between them. Here the CDR3 reads CASSFSDTEAFF. CDR3 coding DNA: TGCGCCAGCAGCTTCTCTGACACTGAAGCTTTCTTT.

V usage is TRBV18 and J usage is TRBJ2-5, with D uncertain. Germline CDR1 reads KGHSH; CDR2 reads LQKENI. Trimming removed 3 bases at V and 1 base at J, with 12 bases between. The CDR3 length is 15 residues. The DNA for the CDR3 is TGTGCCAGCTCACCGTCAAACGGCCTCCAAGAGACCCAGTACTTC. Translation gives CASSPSNGLQETQYF.

Only a few counts were recorded for this clone. With a much larger clone just one base away, this may be a read error. V is TRBV28 and J is TRBJ2-7, with 7 bases matching TRBD2. CDR1 and CDR2 from the germline V gene are MDHEN and SYDVKM. The CDR3 covers 13 residues. The CDR3: CSSSSTSVHEQYF. CDR3 sequence (DNA): TGTTCCAGCAGTTCCACTAGCGTCCATGAGCAGTACTTC.

Ten or more counts support this clone. V and J are TRBV14 and TRBJ1-6; no definite D call. Germline V gene sequence: CDR1 SGHDN, CDR2 FVKESK. CDR3 length: 13 amino acids. V was clipped by 1 base and J by 5 bases, with 3 bases between them. The CDR3 reads CASSQGNNSPLHF. Here the CDR3 DNA reads TGTGCCAGCAGCCAAGGGAATAATTCACCCCTCCACTTT.

At least ten counts were recorded for this clone. Written as DNA, the CDR3 is TGTGCCACCAGCAGAGATAGAGGGCCGGGGGCAGTAACCGGGGAGCTGTTTTTT. Protein: CATSRDRGPGAVTGELFF. The V gene is TRBV15, the J gene TRBJ2-2, with D possibly called TRBD1 or TRBD2 (6 bases each). This CDR3 region has 18 residues. Deletions cut 0 bases from V and 5 bases from J, with 19 bases between. Germline V gene sequence: CDR1 LNHNV, CDR2 YYDKDF (reference sequence).

This clone was observed a few times. V and J are TRBV28 and TRBJ1-5, with 8 bases identical to TRBD1. Germline-derived CDR1 and CDR2 are MDHEN and SYDVKM. This CDR3 comprises 18 residues. Trimming took 4 bases from V and 1 from J; bases not matched to a gene: 12. The CDR3 DNA sequence: TGTGCCAGCAGTTCCGTGCCCAGGGGGCATATGAGCAATCAGCCCCAGCATTTT. Encoded protein: CASSSVPRGHMSNQPQHF.

This clone was recorded at least ten times. The rearrangement uses TRBV20-1 and TRBJ2-5, with a possible D match to TRBD1 (5 bases). V dropped 6 bases and J dropped 1 base, with 15 bases sitting between them. Looked up from germline, CDR1 is DFQATT and CDR2 is SNEGSKA (reference sequence). This CDR3 contains 14 residues. CDR3 sequence reads: CSAPRMDIQETQYF. The CDR3 DNA follows: TGCAGTGCCCCGAGAATGGACATCCAAGAGACCCAGTACTTC.

This clone was observed at least ten times. The V and J genes are TRBV29-1 and TRBJ2-7; D possibly corresponds to TRBD2 (6 bases). Trimming removed 5 bases from V and 2 bases from J, with 10 bases in between. CDR1 is SQVTM and CDR2 is ANQGSEA in the germline V gene. This CDR3 spans 12 amino acids. CDR3 sequence reads: CSVLAPTYEQYF. DNA of the CDR3: TGCAGCGTTCTAGCGCCTACCTACGAGCAGTACTTC.